Listed here are 17 T cell receptor beta chains from one sample, sequenced in a study of CD8+CD57+ T cells in acquired aplastic anemia. Genomic DNA templated the TCR beta VDJ and CDR3 profiling. TCRdb analysed the reads with MiXCR anew, one entry per CDR3 protein. The sample shows about 160,000 distinct CDR3 sequences, roughly 45% of them seen only once. CD8+CD57+ cell expansion, shown by flow cytometry, had occurred in the patients selected for sequencing. The sequencing input was sorted CD4+, CD8+, or CD8+CD57+ T cells (not recorded which) from PBMCs. The origin of the receptors is a human donor with aplastic anemia.

This clonotype was picked up many times. The chain links TRBV5-4 to TRBJ2-5; 7 nucleotides match TRBD2. Per germline, CDR1 SGHNT and CDR2 YYREEE (reference sequence). V gave up 3 bases and J gave up 2 bases; unmatched junction bases: 4. The CDR3 is 14 amino acids. Here the CDR3 reads CASSSPGGQETQYF. In DNA, the CDR3 is TGTGCCAGCAGCTCCCCCGGGGGGCAAGAGACCCAGTACTTC.

This clonotype showed up many times. V usage is TRBV5-1 and J usage is TRBJ2-5; 9 bases match TRBD1. Germline V lookup: CDR1 SGHRS, CDR2 YFSETQ. V dropped 3 bases and J dropped 4; count of bases not matched to a gene: 4. CDR3 size: 14 residues. Here the CDR3 reads CASSSPQGAETQYF. The CDR3 DNA is TGCGCCAGCAGCTCGCCACAGGGGGCAGAGACCCAGTACTTC.

This clonotype was observed a handful of times. The chain is built from TRBV29-1 and TRBJ1-3; no definite D call. The length of the CDR3 is 13 residues. Per the germline V gene, CDR1 is SQVTM and CDR2 is ANQGSEA. V was pared by 2 bases and J by 2 bases, with 7 bases between. In nucleotides, the CDR3 is TGCAGCGTTGAACGGGGAACTGGAAACACCATATATTTT. It codes for CSVERGTGNTIYF.

V is TRBV6-1 and J is TRBJ2-3; D possibly corresponds to TRBD1 (6 bases). This CDR3 is built from 16 residues. Deletions cut 4 bases from V and 3 bases from J, with 17 bases between. Per germline, CDR1 MNHNS and CDR2 SASEGT. The CDR3 protein is CASSATPGVGTDTQYF. In DNA, the CDR3 is TGTGCCAGCAGTGCCACGCCAGGGGTTGGGACAGATACGCAGTATTTT.

About this clonotype: A read error is likely, as this CDR3 ends without the conserved phenylalanine or tryptophan. The chain combines TRBV20-1 with TRBJ2-7, with TRBD1 identical over 8 bases. The length of the CDR3 is 15 residues. The J segment lost 2 bases and the V segment lost 1 base, leaving 7 bases of the junction unmatched. Germline lookup yields CDR1 DFQATT and CDR2 SNEGSKA (reference sequence). CDR3 loop: CSARGTGFGAYEQYL. The CDR3 DNA is TGCAGTGCTAGAGGGACAGGGTTTGGAGCCTACGAGCAGTACCTC.

The CDR3 reads CASSTQGAGEKLFF. In nucleotides, the CDR3 is TGTGCCAGTAGTACACAGGGGGCGGGTGAAAAACTGTTTTTT. This chain joins TRBV19 and TRBJ1-4; 9 bases are shared with TRBD1. The CDR3 length is 14 residues. Germline CDR1 is LNHDA and CDR2 is SQIVND (reference sequence). The trim removed 4 bases at V and 7 bases at J, leaving 4 bases unmatched.

In this sample, this clonotype turned up many times. The rearrangement joins TRBV4-3 to TRBJ1-1; 7 bases align to TRBD1. The CDR3 spans 13 residues. The V gene's germline CDR1 is LGHNA and CDR2 YSLEER. J was trimmed by 5 bases and V by 3 bases; bases with no gene match: 3. The CDR3, as DNA: TGCGCCAGCAGCCAGACCAGGGGGACTGAAGCTTTCTTT. The encoded protein is CASSQTRGTEAFF.

The V gene is TRBV27, the J gene TRBJ1-5; tentative D call: TRBD1 (5 bases). This CDR3 region has 15 residues. CDR1 is MNHEY and CDR2 is SMNVEV in the germline V gene (reference sequence). V lost 3 bases to trimming and J lost 3 bases, with 12 bases between them. This chain's CDR3 is CASSFTMGLNQPQHF. The CDR3 coding sequence is TGTGCCAGCAGTTTCACAATGGGGCTCAATCAGCCCCAGCATTTT.

In DNA form, the CDR3 reads TGTGCCAGTAGTATCGACAGGGGTAGCTATGGCTACACCTTC. This codes for CASSIDRGSYGYTF. This rearrangement joins TRBV19 to TRBJ1-2; TRBD1 agrees at 8 bases. V lost 3 bases and J lost 4; bases outside the gene matches: 4. The CDR3 extends over 14 amino acids. The germline gives CDR1 LNHDA, CDR2 SQIVND (reference sequence).

This clonotype occurred once. This may be a read error, as it is one base from a much larger clone. The V gene is TRBV18, the J gene TRBJ1-2; D call uncertain. Between the trimmed V and J ends, which lost 4 bases and 2 bases, there was a span of 11 bases. Germline CDR1 KGHSH, CDR2 LQKENI. This CDR3 comprises 14 residues. CDR3 region: CASSHSSGNYGYTF. The CDR3 DNA follows: TGTGCCAGCTCACACTCCTCTGGGAACTATGGCTACACCTTC.

This clonotype was seen only a few times. The chain recombines TRBV2 with TRBJ1-2, with D tentatively TRBD1 (6 bases). CDR3 length: 13 residues. Germline V gives CDR1 SNHLY, CDR2 FYNNEI. V was cut by 2 bases and J by 8 bases, with 12 bases left in between. The DNA of the CDR3 is TGTGCCAGCAGTGAAACGGGGGCGCGAGGCTACACCTTC. Translating it yields CASSETGARGYTF.

V gene TRBV10-3 combines with J gene TRBJ1-4; D gene uncertain. Germline lookup yields CDR1 ENHRY and CDR2 SYGVKD. V was cut by 11 bases and J by 2 bases, with 12 bases left in between. The CDR3 length is 13 residues. CDR3 protein: CAVMAATNEKLFF. CDR3 bases: TGTGCCGTCATGGCAGCGACTAATGAAAAACTGTTTTTT.

V and J are TRBV25-1 and TRBJ1-2, with TRBD1 as a possible D gene (5 bases). Germline-derived CDR1 and CDR2 are MGHDK and SYGVNS. V was cut by 5 bases and J by 6 bases, with 19 bases left in between. The CDR3 runs to 15 residues. CDR3 amino acids: CASSLQGEGWHGYTF. CDR3 nucleotide sequence: TGTGCCAGCAGTCTCCAGGGAGAGGGCTGGCATGGCTACACCTTC.

The chain couples TRBV2 to TRBJ1-6; no firm D call. Germline V gene lookup returns CDR1 SNHLY and CDR2 FYNNEI. The CDR3 totals 12 residues. Between the trimmed V and J ends, which lost 6 bases and 9 bases, there was a span of 9 bases. The CDR3 DNA is TGTGCCAGCAGAGCGCCGCCTTCACCCCTCCACTTT. As protein: CASRAPPSPLHF. The full variable domain, rest sourced from reference TRBV2 and TRBJ1-6, is EPEVTQTPSHQVTQMGQEVILRCVPISNHLYFYWYRQILGQKVEFLVSFYNNEISEKSEIFDDQFSVERPDGSNFTLKIRSTKLEDSAMYFCASRAPPSPLHFGNGTRLTVT.

The chain is built from TRBV12-3 or TRBV12-4 and TRBJ1-5, with D maybe TRBD1 (6 bases). V was pared by 2 bases and J by 5 bases, with 16 bases between. The CDR3 loop spans 16 amino acids. The CDR3 DNA is TGTGCCAGCAGTTTAAGGGGAGGGGGGGGCCATCAGCCCCAGCATTTT. It translates to CASSLRGGGGHQPQHF.

Only a few counts were recorded for this clonotype. This chain links TRBV9 with TRBJ2-1; 8 bases align to TRBD2. Germline-derived CDR1 and CDR2 are SGDLS and YYNGEE. The CDR3 has 17 residues. V shed 4 bases and J 5 bases; nucleotides not matched to a gene: 14. The CDR3 is CASSSLGGRGAHNEQFF. DNA of the CDR3: TGTGCCAGCAGCTCTCTAGGGGGGCGGGGGGCTCACAATGAGCAGTTCTTC.

The genes are TRBV15 and TRBJ1-2, with TRBD1 matching over 7 bases. The germline CDR1 and CDR2 sequences are LNHNV and YYDKDF (reference sequence). The CDR3 covers 16 residues. J was trimmed by 4 bases and V by 1 base; bases with no gene match: 9. CDR3 protein: CATSRAQGVTPYGYTF. Written as DNA, the CDR3 is TGTGCCACCAGCAGAGCGCAGGGGGTGACCCCCTATGGCTACACCTTC.